This T cell receptor (beta chain) is drawn from a study of cytomegalovirus exposure and HLA in healthy donors. Points from the study as a whole: In a later analysis, TCR beta V- and J-gene trimming was associated with a missense DCLRE1C variant. According to a later analysis, donors in an Asian-associated ancestry cluster reportedly had fewer N-insertions than the roughly 670-donor mean.

In the PCR, 60 Vbeta and 13 Jbeta primers were used. Assay used: immunoSEQ multiplex PCR; TCRdb lists only in-frame clones, some missing. The sample has 130,000 to 150,000 clones. A note on this clone: Its antigen is unknown.

The CDR3 length is 16 residues. Germline CDR1 is KGHSH and CDR2 is LQKENI. V gave up 2 bases and J gave up 0 bases, with 8 bases separating them. The sequenced material came from PBMCs. The chain couples TRBV18 to TRBJ2-6; D may be TRBD2 (6 bases). The TCR comes from a man aged 40-50 years in good health and CMV-seronegative. The CDR3 DNA reads TGTGCCAGCTCACCAGTGGGGGGCTCTGGGGCCAACGTCCTGACTTTC. Amino acid sequence: CASSPVGGSGANVLTF.